This T cell receptor (beta chain) is drawn from a study of cytomegalovirus exposure and HLA in healthy donors. Study summary: The 95 to 150 validation repertoires used a platform that matched the one used for the approximately 670 first-cohort repertoires, as a later analysis reported.

Study outcomes and limitations: Diagnosis of cytomegalovirus status made by the classifier reportedly showed high specificity and sensitivity.

The CDR3 extends over 12 amino acids. The trim removed 3 bases at V and 12 bases at J, leaving 7 bases unmatched. Per the germline V gene, CDR1 is SGHRS and CDR2 is YFSETQ. The donors belonged to the roughly 130-subject validation cohort, separate from the roughly 670-subject first cohort. TCRdb's copy holds only in-frame clones and misses some; the assay was immunoSEQ multiplex PCR. Here the sample spans under 200,000 clones, 89% being singletons. To note about this clone: Its antigen is not identified.

Sequencing input: PBMCs. The chain combines TRBV5-1 with TRBJ2-7; 9 nucleotides line up with TRBD1. The TCR was taken from a woman aged 18-29 years in good health and CMV-seropositive. This CDR3 reads CASSSTSGQGYF. CDR3 sequence (DNA): TGCGCCAGCAGCTCGACCTCGGGACAGGGGTACTTC.